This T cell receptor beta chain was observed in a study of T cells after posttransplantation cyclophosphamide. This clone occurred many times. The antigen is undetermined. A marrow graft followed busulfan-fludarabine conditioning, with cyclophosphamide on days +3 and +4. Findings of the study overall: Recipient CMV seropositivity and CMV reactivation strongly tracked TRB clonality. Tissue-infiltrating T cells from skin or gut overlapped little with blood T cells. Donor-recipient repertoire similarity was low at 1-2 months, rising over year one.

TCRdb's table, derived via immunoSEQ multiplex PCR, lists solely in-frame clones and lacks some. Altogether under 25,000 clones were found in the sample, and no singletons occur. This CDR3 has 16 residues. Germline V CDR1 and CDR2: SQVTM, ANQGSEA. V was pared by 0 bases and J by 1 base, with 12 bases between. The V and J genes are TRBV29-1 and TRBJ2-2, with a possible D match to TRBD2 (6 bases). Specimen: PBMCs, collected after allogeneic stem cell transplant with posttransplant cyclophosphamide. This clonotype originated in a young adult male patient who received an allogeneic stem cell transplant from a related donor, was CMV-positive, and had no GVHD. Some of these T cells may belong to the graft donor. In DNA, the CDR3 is TGCAGCGTTGAAGAGTATGGAGGGATGAACACCGGGGAGCTGTTTTTT. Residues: CSVEEYGGMNTGELFF.